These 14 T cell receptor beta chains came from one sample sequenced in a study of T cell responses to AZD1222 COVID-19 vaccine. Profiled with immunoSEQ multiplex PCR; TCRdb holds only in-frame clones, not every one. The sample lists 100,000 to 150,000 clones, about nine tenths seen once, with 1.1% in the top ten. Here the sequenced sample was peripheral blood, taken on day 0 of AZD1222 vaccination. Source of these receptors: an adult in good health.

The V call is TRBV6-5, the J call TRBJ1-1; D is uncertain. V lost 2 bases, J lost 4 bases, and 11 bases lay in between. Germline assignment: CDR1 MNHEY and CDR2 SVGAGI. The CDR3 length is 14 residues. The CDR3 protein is CASSYARVGTEAFF. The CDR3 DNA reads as TGTGCCAGCAGTTACGCGAGGGTCGGCACTGAAGCTTTCTTT.

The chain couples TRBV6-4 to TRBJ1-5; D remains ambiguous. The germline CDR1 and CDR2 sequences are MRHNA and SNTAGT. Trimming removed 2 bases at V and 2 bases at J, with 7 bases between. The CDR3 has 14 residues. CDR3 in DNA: TGTGCCAGCAGTGACACCGACGGCAATCAGCCCCAGCATTTT. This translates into CASSDTDGNQPQHF.

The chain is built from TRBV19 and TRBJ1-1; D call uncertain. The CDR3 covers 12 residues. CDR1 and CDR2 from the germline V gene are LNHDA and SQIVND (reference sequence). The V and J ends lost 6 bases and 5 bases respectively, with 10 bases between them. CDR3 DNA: TGTGCCAGTAGGGGCGGGTGGACTGAAGCTTTCTTT. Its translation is CASRGGWTEAFF.

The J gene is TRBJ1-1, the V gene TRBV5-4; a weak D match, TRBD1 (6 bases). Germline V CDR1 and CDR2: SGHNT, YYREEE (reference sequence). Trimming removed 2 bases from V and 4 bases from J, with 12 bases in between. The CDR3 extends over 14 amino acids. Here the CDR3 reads CASSFPRGGTEAFF. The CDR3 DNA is TGTGCCAGCAGCTTTCCCAGGGGAGGCACTGAAGCTTTCTTT.

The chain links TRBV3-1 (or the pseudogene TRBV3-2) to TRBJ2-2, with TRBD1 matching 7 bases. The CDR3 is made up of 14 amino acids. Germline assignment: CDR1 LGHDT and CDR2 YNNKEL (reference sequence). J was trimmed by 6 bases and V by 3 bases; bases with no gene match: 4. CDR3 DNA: TGTGCCAGCAGCCAGACAGGGATTCCCGGGGAGCTGTTTTTT. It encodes CASSQTGIPGELFF.

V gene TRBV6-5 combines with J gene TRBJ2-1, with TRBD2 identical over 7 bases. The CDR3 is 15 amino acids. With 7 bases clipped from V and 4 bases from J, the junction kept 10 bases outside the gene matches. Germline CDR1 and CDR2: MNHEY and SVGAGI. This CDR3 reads CASTLRLGGYNEQFF. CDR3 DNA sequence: TGTGCCAGCACCTTACGATTGGGGGGGTACAATGAGCAGTTCTTC.

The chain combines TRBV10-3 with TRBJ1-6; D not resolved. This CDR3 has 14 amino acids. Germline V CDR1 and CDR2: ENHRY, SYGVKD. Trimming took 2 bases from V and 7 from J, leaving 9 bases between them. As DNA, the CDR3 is TGTGCCATCAGTGAGCGGCCCGGAAATTCACCCCTCCACTTT. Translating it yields CAISERPGNSPLHF.

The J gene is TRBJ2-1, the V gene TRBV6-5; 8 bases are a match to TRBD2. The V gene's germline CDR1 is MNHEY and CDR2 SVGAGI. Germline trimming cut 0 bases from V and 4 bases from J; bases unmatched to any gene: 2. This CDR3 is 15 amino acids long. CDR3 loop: CASSYSAGAYNEQFF. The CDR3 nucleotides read TGTGCCAGCAGTTACTCAGCGGGAGCTTACAATGAGCAGTTCTTC.

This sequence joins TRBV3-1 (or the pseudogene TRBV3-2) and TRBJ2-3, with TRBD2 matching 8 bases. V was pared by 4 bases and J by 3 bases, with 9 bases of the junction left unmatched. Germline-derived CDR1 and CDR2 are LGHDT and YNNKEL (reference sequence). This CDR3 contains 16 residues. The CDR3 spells CASSPLAGGGTDTQYF. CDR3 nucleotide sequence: TGTGCCAGCAGCCCCCTAGCGGGTGGGGGGACAGATACGCAGTATTTT.

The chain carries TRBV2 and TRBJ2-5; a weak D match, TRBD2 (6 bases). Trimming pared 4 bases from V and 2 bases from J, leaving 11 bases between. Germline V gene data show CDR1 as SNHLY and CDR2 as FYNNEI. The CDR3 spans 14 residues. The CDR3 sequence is CASSVTSKQETQYF. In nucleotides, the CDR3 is TGTGCCAGCAGTGTGACTAGTAAACAAGAGACCCAGTACTTC.

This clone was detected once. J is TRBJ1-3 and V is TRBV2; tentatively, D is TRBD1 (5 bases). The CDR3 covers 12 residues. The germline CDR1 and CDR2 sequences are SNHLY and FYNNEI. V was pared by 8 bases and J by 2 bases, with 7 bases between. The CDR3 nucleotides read TGTGCCAGCGGGGCGGCTGGAAACACCATATATTTT. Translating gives CASGAAGNTIYF.

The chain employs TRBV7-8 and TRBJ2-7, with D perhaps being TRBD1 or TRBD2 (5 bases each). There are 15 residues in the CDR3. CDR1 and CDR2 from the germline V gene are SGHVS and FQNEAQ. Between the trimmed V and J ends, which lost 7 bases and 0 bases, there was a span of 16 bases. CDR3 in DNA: TGTGCCAGCACCACCAACGGGGCTAGCTCCTACGAGCAGTACTTC. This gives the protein CASTTNGASSYEQYF.

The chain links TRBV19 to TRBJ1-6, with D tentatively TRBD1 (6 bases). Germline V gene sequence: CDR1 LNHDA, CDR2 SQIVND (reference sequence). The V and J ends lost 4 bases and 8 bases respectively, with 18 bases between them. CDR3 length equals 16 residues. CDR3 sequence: CASSTRTVNGYSPLHF. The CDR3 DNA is TGTGCCAGTAGTACTCGGACAGTGAACGGTTATTCACCCCTCCACTTT. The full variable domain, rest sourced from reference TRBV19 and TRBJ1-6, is DGGITQSPKYLFRKEGQNVTLSCEQNLNHDAMYWYRQDPGQGLRLIYYSQIVNDFQKGDIAEGYSVSREKKESFPLTVTSAQKNPTAFYLCASSTRTVNGYSPLHFGNGTRLTVT.

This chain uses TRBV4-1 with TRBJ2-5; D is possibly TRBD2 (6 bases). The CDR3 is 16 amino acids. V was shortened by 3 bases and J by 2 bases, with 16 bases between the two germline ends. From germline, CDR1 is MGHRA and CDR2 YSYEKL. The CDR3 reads CASSQKPSVGQETQYF. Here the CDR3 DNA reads TGCGCCAGCAGCCAGAAGCCTAGCGTAGGACAAGAGACCCAGTACTTC.